The T cell receptor beta chain under discussion was sequenced for a study of blood T cell repertoires in COVID-19. In Seattle, patients joined the study during active infection and were tracked longitudinally. CDR3 length: 18 amino acids. V was clipped by 0 bases and J by 8 bases, with 22 bases between them. Germline V gives CDR1 SGHVS, CDR2 FQNEAQ. In the original workflow: Nucleated cell counts were estimated from reference gene primer amplification. Sequencing was performed with immunoSEQ multiplex PCR; in TCRdb, only in-frame clones are kept and a portion is missing. Clone size and V and J calls were adopted from that table, with D and trimming inferred from the DNA. The sample lists approximately 350,000 clones; over 70% were seen once.

Sequences were obtained from peripheral blood. The chain carries TRBV7-8 and TRBJ1-4; weak D call: TRBD1 (5 bases). The receptor was derived from a woman between 45 and 60 years old with COVID-19, enrolled during active disease. The CDR3 DNA reads TGTGCCAGCAGCTTAGCCTCTATAACAGGAAACCGCTTGGAAAAACTGTTTTTT. Translation gives CASSLASITGNRLEKLFF. Combining the CDR3 with reference TRBV7-8 and TRBJ1-4 gives the whole variable domain GAGVSQSPRYKVAKRGQDVALRCDPISGHVSLFWYQQALGQGPEFLTYFQNEAQLDKSGLPSDRFFAERPEGSVSTLKIQRTQQEDSAVYLCASSLASITGNRLEKLFFGSGTQLSVL.